This T cell receptor beta chain was sequenced in a study of T cell responses to AZD1222 COVID-19 vaccine (dated by TCRdb to about 2021). Concerning the study at large: A total of 240 or so trial participants underwent TCR sequencing, of whom about 210 had received two doses of AZD1222 and some 25 had received two doses of the MenACWY control vaccine. Trial participants were enrolled into age subgroups of 18-55, 56-69 and 70-plus years, which contained around 140, 26 and 57 TCR-sequenced participants, respectively.

Overall results and qualifications from the work: After two AZD1222 doses, both the breadth and the depth of spike-specific TCRs were significantly higher than at day 0 and than in MenACWY recipients. The whole spike protein was spanned by vaccine-associated CD4 TCRs, and dominant responses were seen in regions 160-218 and 743-854. Because no day 14 peak-response samples were available, the repertoires could be characterized only after the peak T cell response. Reportedly, almost half of the unique spike-specific TCRs recognized epitopes lying outside the regions that are mutated in the B.1.351 and B.1.1.7 variants. Only a handful of AZD1222 recipients were SARS-CoV-2 seropositive at baseline, limiting conclusions about previously exposed vaccinees. In the small 56-69-year group, the increase in depth fell short of significance, most likely because of low power. Participants were mostly white British and included more females than males, and it was suggested by the authors that clonal diversity may have been underestimated.

With regard to this clone: Its binding antigen is unknown. Base qualities were left out, and no much larger clone turns up one base away.

Spanning cysteine to phenylalanine, the CDR3 consists of 13 amino acids. Just the 39-base CDR3 DNA is kept, in frame starting at base 1. V sheds 6 bases and J sheds 5 bases, leaving 14 bases between their ends. From the germline V gene, CDR1 is MNHEY and CDR2 is SVGAGI. The CDR3 regions of human TCRbeta chains were subjected to immunosequencing. Per the original workflow: Repertoire TCRs were matched against a reference library of SARS-CoV-2-specific TCRs generated with the MIRA antigen-specificity platform. Breadth was defined as the fraction of unique TCRs that were SARS-CoV-2-associated, and depth was defined as the fraction of total T cells that were SARS-CoV-2-associated. Using the MIRA data, each spike-specific TCR was assigned both to the spike region to which the TCR was reactive and to a CD4 or CD8 class. Log10-transformed breadth and depth values were compared by one-way ANOVA with Sidak's multiple comparisons tests. Entries here come from immuneACCESS through TCRdb and include only in-frame sequences with V and J called. Some clones fail to appear in such tables; in the studies checked, an unresolved V gene covers under half of the shortfall, and the cause of the remainder is unknown. V and J calls plus clone size are reproduced from that table; the DNA served to infer D and trimming. The sample table records about 150,000 clones; around nine tenths of these occur just once. 0.85% to 1.1% of the sample lies in the top ten.

Sample time point, as interpreted from the label and publication: about 28 days (+/-7) after the second vaccine dose. AZD1222 recipients given second doses at about 4 weeks or at about 12 weeks were pooled, since spike-specific TCR depth and breadth were not found to differ between the two schedules. Vaccinee samples were obtained from the UK trials COV001 and COV002, which included a single-blind randomized controlled phase 2/3 trial of AZD1222 (ChAdOx1 nCoV-19) in healthy adults. For TCRbeta chain sequencing, PBMC samples were collected from trial participants at day 0 and at day 28 after the second dose.

The source was peripheral blood, collected 28 days after the second AZD1222 dose. This TCR came from an adult who received the AZD1222 COVID-19 vaccine. Recombination joined TRBV6-5 with TRBJ2-7; no D gene can be assigned with confidence. The CDR3 amino acid sequence is: CASRRTQRNEQYF. The nucleotide sequence is TGTGCCAGCAGAAGGACCCAAAGGAACGAGCAGTACTTC.